Listed below are T cell receptor beta chains from one sample, sequenced in a study of high-grade serous ovarian cancer treatment subgroups. The assay was immunoSEQ multiplex PCR, and TCRdb's table has in-frame clones only and misses some. The sample carries approximately 40,000 clones, 79% recorded once. Material for sequencing was tumor tissue. These TCRs come from a human donor with high-grade serous ovarian cancer. Each CDR3 is given with its conserved first and last residue. D genes are given only for firm matches. Only some rows state a clone size, as once, few, many or a class for expanded clones.

>TRBJ2-7|NA|NA|TRBV6-5
TGTGCCAGCAGGGTAGGACAGAACTACGAGCAGTACTTC
CASRVGQNYEQYF
>TRBJ2-7|NA|NA|TRBV5-1
TGCGCCAGCAGCCAAGACGCAACCTACGAGCAGTACTTC
CASSQDATYEQYF
>TRBJ2-2|NA|TRBD1|TRBV9
TGTGCCAGCAGCGCCGGGACAGGGGGCAGGGAGACCGGGGAGCTGTTTTTT
CASSAGTGGRETGELFF
>TRBJ2-7|NA|NA|TRBV30
TGTGCCTGGAGTGTTGAGGGCCCCCAGGGAAGCGTGCAGTACTTC
CAWSVEGPQGSVQYF
>TRBJ2-1|NA|NA|TRBV11-2
TGTGCCAGCAGCTTAGTACGTTACAATGAGCAGTTCTTC
CASSLVRYNEQFF
>TRBJ1-1|NA|NA|TRBV20-1
TGCAGTGCCAGCGGGAACACTGAAGCTTTCTTT
CSASGNTEAFF
>TRBJ2-7|NA|TRBD2|TRBV28
TGTGCTCACTCACAGGGTGTTAGCGGGAGTGGGGACTTC
CAHSQGVSGSGDF
>TRBJ2-7|NA|TRBD1|TRBV28
TGTGCCAGCAGTTACCCCCCGAGCAGGGGGCGAACAACCTACGAGCAGTACTTC
CASSYPPSRGRTTYEQYF
>TRBJ2-3|NA|NA|TRBV5-4
TGTGCCAGCAGCTTGGAACGCAACCCAGATACGCAGTATTTT
CASSLERNPDTQYF
>TRBJ2-3|NA|NA|TRBV9
TGTGCCAGCAGCGTAGCGGGCGGAGCGCCCGACACAGATACGCAGTATTTT
CASSVAGGAPDTDTQYF
>TRBJ2-3|NA|TRBD2|TRBV29-1
TGCAGCGTTGATTTGGCTAGCGGGAGTACTACGCAGTATTTT
CSVDLASGSTTQYF
>TRBJ1-2|NA|TRBD1|TRBV10-3
TGTGCCATCAGGACAGGGACTAACTATGGCTACACCTTC
CAIRTGTNYGYTF
>TRBJ2-7|NA|NA|TRBV5-1
TGCGCCAGCAGCCCGGCGGGGTACGAGCAGTACTTC
CASSPAGYEQYF
>TRBJ2-1|NA|TRBD2|TRBV6-6
TGTGCCAGCAGCTCTAGCGGGGGCTCCTACAATGAGCAGTTCTTC
CASSSSGGSYNEQFF
>TRBJ1-1|NA|NA|TRBV7-2
TGTGCCAGCAGCTTGGACTCGAACACTGAAGCTTTCTTT
CASSLDSNTEAFF
>TRBJ2-5|NA|TRBD2|TRBV6-1
TGTGCCAGCAGTGAACTAGCGGGAGGGCCACAAGAGACCCAGTACTTC
CASSELAGGPQETQYF
>TRBJ1-4|NA|TRBD1|TRBV27
TGTGCCAGCAGTTCCCAGGGGGAGAGGGAAAAACTGTTTTTT
CASSSQGEREKLFF
>TRBJ2-2|few|TRBD1|TRBV4-3
TGCGCCAGCAGTCGCCACAGGGGCACGAACACCGGGGAGCTGTTTTTT
CASSRHRGTNTGELFF
>TRBJ2-2|NA|TRBD1|TRBV5-6
TGTGCCAGCAGCTTGGTAGGACAGGGTGTCGGGGAGCTGTTTTTT
CASSLVGQGVGELFF
>TRBJ2-3|NA|NA|TRBV7-2
TGTGCCAGCAGCTTAGTAGCGGACACAGATACGCAGTATTTT
CASSLVADTDTQYF
>TRBJ2-2|NA|NA|TRBV6-5
TGTGCCTCAAAGGGGGGCCCGAACACCGGGGAGCTGTTTTTT
CASKGGPNTGELFF
>TRBJ2-7|NA|TRBD1|TRBV7-3
TGTGCCAGCATCCTCTCTCAAGGGACAGGGGTTGGCGAGCAGTACTTC
CASILSQGTGVGEQYF
>TRBJ2-7|NA|NA|TRBV7-2
TGTGCCAGCAGCTTAGACCACGGTTCCTACGAGCAGTACTTC
CASSLDHGSYEQYF
>TRBJ1-1|NA|NA|TRBV19
TGTGCCAGTACTCCCCCCGGGGCAATGAACACTGAAGCTTTCTTT
CASTPPGAMNTEAFF
>TRBJ1-2|NA|TRBD1|TRBV15
TGTGCCACCAGCAGAGAGGGGACAGGAATACGTGGCTACACCTTC
CATSREGTGIRGYTF
>TRBJ1-5|NA|NA|TRBV28
TGTGCCAGCAGCCGAAAGTCCCTCAAGGCGGAGCCCCAGCATTTT
CASSRKSLKAEPQHF
>TRBJ2-7|NA|NA|TRBV7-9
TGTGCCAGCAGCCCAGGTCTGTACGAGCAGTACTTC
CASSPGLYEQYF
>TRBJ2-7|NA|TRBD2|TRBV28
TGTGCCAGCAGTCCACTAGGCGGGAGTACTCCCAACGAGCAGTACTTC
CASSPLGGSTPNEQYF
>TRBJ1-3|NA|NA|TRBV7-2
TGTGCCAGCAGCTTACTTAGCAACACCATATATTTT
CASSLLSNTIYF
>TRBJ2-1|NA|TRBD2|TRBV25-1
TGTGCCAGCAGTGAATCCCGCCTAGCGGGACGAGACGATGAGCAGTTCTTC
CASSESRLAGRDDEQFF
>TRBJ2-1|NA|TRBD2|TRBV29-1
TGCAGCGTCGGGGGGGGACTAGCGGGATCCTACAATGAGCAGTTCTTC
CSVGGGLAGSYNEQFF
>TRBJ1-1|NA|NA|TRBV27
TGTGCCACTCTTAGGGAGGGCTTGAACACTGAAGCTTTCTTT
CATLREGLNTEAFF
>TRBJ2-3|NA|NA|TRBV20-1
TGCAGCGAGGGGAAGACAGATACGCAGTATTTT
CSEGKTDTQYF
>TRBJ2-5|NA|NA|TRBV7-6
TGTGCCAGCAGCCGGCAGGGAGGGGGGTACCAAGAGACCCAGTACTTC
CASSRQGGGYQETQYF
>TRBJ1-5|NA|NA|TRBV10-3
TGTGCCATCAGTGGACAGGCTGATCAGCCCCAGCATTTT
CAISGQADQPQHF
>TRBJ1-1|NA|NA|TRBV7-6
TGTGCCAGCAGCCGGGGCACTGAAGCTTTCTTT
CASSRGTEAFF
>TRBJ2-3|NA|NA|TRBV7-9
TGTGCCAGCAGCTTAGGGCTAGCCCCCGATACGCAGTATTTT
CASSLGLAPDTQYF
>TRBJ1-5|NA|TRBD1|TRBV19
TGTGCCAGTAGTATTAATGAAGGGGCCTCAGGGGGTCAGCCCCAGCATTTT
CASSINEGASGGQPQHF
>TRBJ2-4|NA|NA|TRBV11-3
TGTGCCAGCAGCCCTCGGGGGCTGGGGCCTAACATTCAGTACTTC
CASSPRGLGPNIQYF
>TRBJ2-7|once|NA|TRBV7-3
TGTGCCAGCAGCTTAACAAGTCTGGGTTCCGAGCAGTACTTC
CASSLTSLGSEQYF
>TRBJ1-2|few|NA|TRBV6-6
TGTGCCAGCAGTACCCTGTGGGGGGACTATGGCTACACCTTC
CASSTLWGDYGYTF
>TRBJ2-3|NA|NA|TRBV11-2
TGTGCCAGCAGCCCCTCTACAGATACGCAGTATTTT
CASSPSTDTQYF
>TRBJ1-5|NA|NA|TRBV28
TGTGCCAGCAGTTTAGGGTTGAGCGGCAGACAGCCCCAGCATTTT
CASSLGLSGRQPQHF
>TRBJ2-7|NA|TRBD1|TRBV19
TGTGCCAGTAGTACCGGGACAGGGGACCCCTACGAGCAGTACTTC
CASSTGTGDPYEQYF